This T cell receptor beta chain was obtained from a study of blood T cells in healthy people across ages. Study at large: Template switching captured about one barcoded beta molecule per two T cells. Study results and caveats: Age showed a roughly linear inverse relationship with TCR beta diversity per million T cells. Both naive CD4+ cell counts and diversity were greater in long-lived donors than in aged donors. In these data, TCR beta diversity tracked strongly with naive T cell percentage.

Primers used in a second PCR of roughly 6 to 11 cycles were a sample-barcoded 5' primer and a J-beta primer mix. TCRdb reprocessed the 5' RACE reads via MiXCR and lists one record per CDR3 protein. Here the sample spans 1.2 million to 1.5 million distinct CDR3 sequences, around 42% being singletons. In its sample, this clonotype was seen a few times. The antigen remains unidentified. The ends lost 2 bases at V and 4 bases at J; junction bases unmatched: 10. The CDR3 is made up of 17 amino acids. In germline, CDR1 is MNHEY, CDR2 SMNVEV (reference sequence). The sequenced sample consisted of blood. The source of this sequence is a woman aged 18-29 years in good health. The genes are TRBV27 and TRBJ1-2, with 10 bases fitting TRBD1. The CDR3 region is CASSLRDRGRGTYGYTF. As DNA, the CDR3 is TGTGCCAGCAGTTTAAGGGACAGGGGCCGAGGGACCTATGGCTACACCTTC.